Listed here is a single T cell receptor (beta chain). Its antigen is not known. In the CD4+ fraction, cells were divided into CD45RA+ naive and CD45RA-negative memory subsets. Deep-level assay runs were performed. The table came from immunoSEQ multiplex PCR; TCRdb's copy has only in-frame clones and leaves some out. Altogether 2,500,000 or so clones are present, roughly 93% being singletons, with the ten largest covering roughly 0.36%. The source of the sample is a study of shared clonotypes between healthy human individuals. Study conclusions and caveats: Clonotype sharing across donors was expected to vary with sequencing depth. About 5% was the fraction of naive CD4 clonotypes found shared across four donors.

This TCR was recovered from a man aged 18 to 35 in good health. Some clones in this sample may be carry-over from other donors' samples. Source material: naive CD4+ T cells from PBMCs. Noted subset: CD45RA+ positively selected.

Here the CDR3 reads CASSVAGTSGMWTGELFF. The CDR3 nucleotides read TGTGCCAGCAGCGTGGCCGGGACTAGCGGGATGTGGACCGGGGAGCTGTTTTTT. The chain links TRBV9 to TRBJ2-2; TRBD2 matches at 13 bases. The CDR3 extends over 18 amino acids. With 2 bases clipped from V and 5 bases from J, the junction kept 9 bases outside the gene matches. Germline CDR1 SGDLS, CDR2 YYNGEE.